Below are 20 T cell receptor beta chains sequenced from a single sample in a study of identical twins. TCRdb analysed the 5' RACE reads with MiXCR anew, one entry per CDR3 protein. The table shows about 890,000 distinct CDR3 sequences, with roughly 12% occurring only once. The sample also formed part of further work on yellow fever vaccine responses in identical twins.

The sequencing sample was made of PBMCs. The receptors were sampled from a woman aged 18-29 years in good health.

This chain connects TRBV12-3 or TRBV12-4 to TRBJ2-2; 11 bases agree with TRBD2. The CDR3 runs 16 residues. V shed 5 bases, J shed 2 bases, and the junction held 4 bases outside the gene matches. As DNA, the CDR3 is TGTGCCAGCAGTGTACTAGCGGGGGAAAACACCGGGGAGCTGTTTTTT. It encodes CASSVLAGENTGELFF.

J is TRBJ2-7 and V is TRBV29-1; 8 positions match TRBD2. The CDR3 spans 13 residues. From germline, CDR1 is SQVTM and CDR2 ANQGSEA. With V trimmed by 5 bases and J by 1 base, 4 bases remained unmatched. This chain's CDR3 is CSVPLAGSYEQYF. CDR3 bases: TGCAGCGTTCCTTTAGCGGGGTCCTACGAGCAGTACTTC.

This clonotype was observed many times. The chain uses TRBV12-3 or TRBV12-4 and TRBJ2-7; a possible D gene is TRBD2 (6 bases). There are 16 residues in the CDR3. Trimming took off 4 bases at V and 4 bases at J, with 20 bases between the two ends. The CDR3 spells CASSSRVTGVRYEQYF. CDR3 bases: TGTGCCAGCAGTTCAAGGGTTACGGGGGTAAGGTACGAGCAGTACTTC.

V and J are TRBV6-5 and TRBJ2-4, with D possibly being TRBD2 (5 bases). This CDR3 is built from 17 residues. From germline, CDR1 is MNHEY and CDR2 SVGAGI. With 5 bases removed from V and 2 bases from J, the gap between germline ends came to 19 bases. The CDR3 DNA follows: TGTGCCAGCAGTCCCGCGAGTTCGCCGGGGACCAAAAACATTCAGTACTTC. Amino acids: CASSPASSPGTKNIQYF.

This clonotype was counted between two and nine times. The rearrangement joins TRBV6-6 to TRBJ2-5, with D possibly being TRBD2 (5 bases). The CDR3 length is 13 residues. V was pared by 5 bases and J by 5 bases, with 12 bases between. Germline CDR1 is MNHNY and CDR2 is SVGAGI (reference sequence). The CDR3 region is CASSTTTGETQYF. CDR3 sequence (DNA): TGTGCCAGCAGTACCACCACGGGGGAGACCCAGTACTTC.

This clonotype was recorded many times. The V and J genes are TRBV9 and TRBJ2-2, with 8 bases that match TRBD1. Germline values: CDR1 SGDLS, CDR2 YYNGEE. CDR3 length: 13 amino acids. J was trimmed by 6 bases and V by 8 bases; bases with no gene match: 6. Here the CDR3 reads CASRTGIAGELFF. The DNA of the CDR3 is TGTGCCAGTCGGACAGGGATTGCCGGGGAGCTGTTTTTT. Drawing the rest from reference TRBV9 and TRBJ2-2, the complete variable domain is DSGVTQTPKHLITATGQRVTLRCSPRSGDLSVYWYQQSLDQGLQFLIQYYNGEERAKGNILERFSAQQFPDLHSELNLSSLELGDSALYFCASRTGIAGELFFGEGSRLTVL.

This rearrangement joins TRBV5-6 to TRBJ1-1; D not certain. Germline loops: CDR1 SGHDT, CDR2 YYEEEE. Trimming stripped 4 bases from V and 4 bases from J, with 17 bases between. The CDR3 is 15 residues long. The CDR3 loop reads CASSPASTRTTEAFF. In DNA form, the CDR3 reads TGTGCCAGCAGCCCTGCAAGTACACGAACCACTGAAGCTTTCTTT.

The chain joins TRBV2 to TRBJ2-3, with unresolved D. CDR3 size: 11 residues. Germline V gene lookup returns CDR1 SNHLY and CDR2 FYNNEI. Trimming pared 8 bases from V and 4 bases from J, leaving 7 bases between. CDR3 sequence: CASGAADTQYF. The CDR3 DNA sequence: TGTGCCAGCGGAGCAGCAGATACGCAGTATTTT.

This clonotype was seen more than once but under ten times. This chain links TRBV28 with TRBJ2-7; D is unclear. Trimming removed 7 bases at V and 3 bases at J, with 16 bases between. This CDR3 is 14 amino acids long. The V gene's germline CDR1 is MDHEN and CDR2 SYDVKM. CDR3 protein: CASTREAGNYEQYV. DNA of the CDR3: TGTGCCAGCACTCGCGAGGCCGGCAACTACGAGCAGTACGTC.

This clonotype was counted a few times. This chain joins TRBV5-1 and TRBJ2-1; D not certain. V was trimmed by 1 base and J by 8 bases, leaving 19 bases between them. The CDR3 has 16 amino acids. Germline loops: CDR1 SGHRS, CDR2 YFSETQ. The CDR3 DNA sequence: TGCGCCAGCAGCTTGTTGGGTCAAATCCCGGGCGATGAGCAGTTCTTC. This gives the protein CASSLLGQIPGDEQFF.

The chain has TRBV6-1 and TRBJ2-1, with D unclear. Trimming removed 6 bases from V and 2 bases from J, with 8 bases in between. CDR1 is MNHNS and CDR2 is SASEGT in the germline V gene. The CDR3 runs 13 residues. The chain's CDR3 is CASRPGTYNEQFF. In DNA, the CDR3 is TGTGCCAGCAGGCCCGGCACCTACAATGAGCAGTTCTTC.

The sample holds many counts of this clonotype. V usage is TRBV12-3 or TRBV12-4 and J usage is TRBJ2-1; 14 nucleotides match TRBD2. With 7 bases clipped from V and 9 bases from J, the junction kept 11 bases outside the gene matches. This CDR3 region has 16 residues. This chain's CDR3 is CASIAGTSGSVGEQFF. The CDR3 DNA reads as TGTGCCAGCATTGCGGGGACTAGCGGGAGTGTGGGTGAGCAGTTCTTC.

V is TRBV7-9 and J is TRBJ1-4; D uncertain. The CDR3 consists of 14 residues. The V gene lost 7 bases and the J gene lost 5 bases, with 14 bases spanning the gap. Per the germline V gene, CDR1 is SEHNR and CDR2 is FQNEAQ (reference sequence). DNA for the CDR3: TGTGCCAGCAACGTCGGGTCGAAAAATGAAAAACTGTTTTTT. Amino acid sequence: CASNVGSKNEKLFF.

The table lists this clonotype with a few counts. The V and J genes are TRBV29-1 and TRBJ1-2; D ambiguous. Trimming stripped 2 bases from V and 1 base from J, with 2 bases between. Germline V gene lookup returns CDR1 SQVTM and CDR2 ANQGSEA. This CDR3 is 11 amino acids long. As DNA, the CDR3 is TGCAGCGTTGAAAGTAACTATGGCTACACCTTC. Translated, it gives CSVESNYGYTF. The full variable domain, rest sourced from reference TRBV29-1 and TRBJ1-2, is SAVISQKPSRDICQRGTSLTIQCQVDSQVTMMFWYRQQPGQSLTLIATANQGSEATYESGFVIDKFPISRPNLTFSTLTVSNMSPEDSSIYLCSVESNYGYTFGSGTRLTVV.

There are many counts of this clonotype. The rearrangement joins TRBV15 to TRBJ2-3; tentative D call: TRBD1 (6 bases). The germline V gene encodes CDR1 LNHNV and CDR2 YYDKDF (reference sequence). V shed 0 bases and J shed 7 bases, with 14 bases lying between them. CDR3 length equals 15 residues. CDR3 DNA sequence: TGTGCCACCAGCAGAGATATTGTCGGACAGAATACGCAGTATTTT. Translation gives CATSRDIVGQNTQYF.

This clonotype was recorded at least ten times. The gene calls are TRBV6-2 or TRBV6-3 and TRBJ2-1; weak D call: TRBD2 (5 bases). The CDR3 length is 13 residues. CDR1 is MNHEY, CDR2 SVGEGT, per germline. The V end was cut by 7 bases, the J end by 10 bases, with 17 bases between. As DNA, the CDR3 is TGTGCCAGCACGTATGGAGGAAAGGTGGAGCAGTTCTTC. This translates into CASTYGGKVEQFF.

This chain uses TRBV5-1 with TRBJ1-1; D might be TRBD1 (6 bases). From germline, CDR1 is SGHRS and CDR2 YFSETQ. Trimming pared 0 bases from V and 5 bases from J, leaving 14 bases between. The CDR3 spans 15 residues. The DNA of the CDR3 is TGCGCCAGCAGCTTGGCCGCACAGAGGGGGACTGAAGCTTTCTTT. It translates to CASSLAAQRGTEAFF.

This clonotype occurred a few times. CDR3 sequence: CASGLEIAGVGNEQFF. The CDR3 nucleotides are TGTGCTAGTGGTTTGGAAATAGCGGGAGTGGGGAATGAGCAGTTCTTC. The genes are TRBV12-5 and TRBJ2-1; 9 nucleotides line up with TRBD2. V trimming: 1 base; J trimming: 7 bases; junction bases outside the gene matches: 8. The CDR3 spans 16 residues. Germline V gene lookup returns CDR1 LGHNT and CDR2 FRNRAP.

A word on this clonotype: Its ends do not fully match the called genes, so a read error is possible. This chain connects TRBV2 to TRBJ2-1; 12 positions agree with TRBD2. Germline-derived CDR1 and CDR2 are SNHLY and FYNNEI. The CDR3 length is 19 residues. CDR3 sequence: CACSSGVTSGSLAYNEQFF. As DNA, the CDR3 is TGTGCCTGCAGTTCTGGAGTGACTAGCGGGAGTCTCGCGTACAATGAGCAGTTCTTC.

This clonotype was seen only a few times. The V call is TRBV3-1, the J call TRBJ2-1, with TRBD2 as a possible D gene (6 bases). The germline V gene has CDR1 LGHDT and CDR2 YNNKEL (reference sequence). V lost 2 bases, J lost 8 bases, and 10 bases lay in between. The CDR3 totals 13 residues. The CDR3 coding sequence is TGTGCCAGCAGCCAATTATCGGGGGATGAGCAGTTCTTC. Its translation: CASSQLSGDEQFF.